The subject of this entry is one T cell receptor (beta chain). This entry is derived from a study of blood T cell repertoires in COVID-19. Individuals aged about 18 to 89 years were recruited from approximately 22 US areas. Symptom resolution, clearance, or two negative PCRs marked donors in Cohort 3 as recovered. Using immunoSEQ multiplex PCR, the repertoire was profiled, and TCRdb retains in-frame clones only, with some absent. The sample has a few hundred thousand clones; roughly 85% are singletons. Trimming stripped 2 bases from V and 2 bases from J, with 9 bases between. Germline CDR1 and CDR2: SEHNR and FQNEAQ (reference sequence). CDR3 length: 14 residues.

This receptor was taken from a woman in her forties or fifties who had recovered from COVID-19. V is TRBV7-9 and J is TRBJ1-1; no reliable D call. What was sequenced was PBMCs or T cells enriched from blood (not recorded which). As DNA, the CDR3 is TGTGCCAGCAGCTTAATTCAAGCTAACACTGAAGCTTTCTTT. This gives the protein CASSLIQANTEAFF.